What follows are 28 T cell receptor beta chains derived from one specimen sequenced in a study of brain T cells in children with intractable seizures. TCRdb keeps only in-frame clones here, not all; method: immunoSEQ multiplex PCR. The sample consists of about 340,000 clones, about 93% of them appearing once. Time point given: blood from clinic visit 5 months post-surgery; TSC patient then seizure free. The sample here was peripheral blood, taken 5 to 6 months after surgery. Receptor source: a boy under two years old with tuberous sclerosis and intractable seizures.

The rearrangement links TRBV19 to TRBJ1-2; perhaps TRBD1 as D (5 bases). V was pared by 7 bases and J by 2 bases, with 17 bases between. The germline gives CDR1 LNHDA, CDR2 SQIVND (reference sequence). This CDR3 is 15 amino acids long. CDR3 amino acids: CASTPILQANYGYTF. CDR3 nucleotide sequence: TGTGCCAGTACCCCGATCCTACAGGCAAACTATGGCTACACCTTC.

This clone was seen many times. This chain connects TRBV9 to TRBJ2-1; 8 nucleotides align to TRBD2. J was trimmed by 10 bases and V by 2 bases; bases with no gene match: 11. The CDR3 is 15 residues long. CDR1 SGDLS and CDR2 YYNGEE come from the germline V gene. The CDR3 spells CASSVGRTRGGEQFF. CDR3 DNA sequence: TGTGCCAGCAGCGTCGGGCGGACTCGGGGGGGCGAGCAGTTCTTC.

The chain is built from TRBV19 and TRBJ2-3; no firm D call. Trimming pared 3 bases from V and 1 base from J, leaving 11 bases between. This CDR3 has 15 residues. Germline-derived CDR1 and CDR2 are LNHDA and SQIVND (reference sequence). CDR3 DNA sequence: TGTGCCAGTAGTATCAGTTGGTCAGGCACAGATACGCAGTATTTT. Protein: CASSISWSGTDTQYF.

V and J are TRBV27 and TRBJ2-7, with D maybe TRBD1 (6 bases). The germline gives CDR1 MNHEY, CDR2 SMNVEV (reference sequence). V lost 2 bases and J 4 bases, leaving 9 bases between the germline ends. This CDR3 has 13 residues. The CDR3 nucleotides are TGTGCCAGCAGTTTAAATGGACAGTACGAGCAGTACTTC. Translation gives CASSLNGQYEQYF.

This clone was observed a single time. The rearrangement links TRBV5-6 to TRBJ2-7, with 7 bases fitting TRBD2. V gave up 2 bases and J gave up 6 bases; unmatched junction bases: 8. CDR1 is SGHDT, CDR2 YYEEEE, per germline. The CDR3 runs to 14 residues. CDR3 DNA: TGTGCCAGCAGCTTCCGGACTAGACTCCGCGAGCAGTACTTC. Its protein product is CASSFRTRLREQYF.

V is TRBV7-2 and J is TRBJ1-2, with TRBD1 identical over 7 bases. V shed 6 bases, J shed 6 bases, and the junction held 10 bases outside the gene matches. Per the germline V gene, CDR1 is SGHTA and CDR2 is FQGNSA. The CDR3 spans 14 residues. CDR3 sequence: CASSWTGRANGYTF. The CDR3 DNA follows: TGTGCCAGCAGTTGGACAGGAAGGGCAAATGGCTACACCTTC.

The J gene is TRBJ1-1, the V gene TRBV4-1; TRBD1 agrees at 7 bases. CDR3 length: 13 residues. Germline V gene sequence: CDR1 MGHRA, CDR2 YSYEKL. V lost 6 bases and J lost 4; bases outside the gene matches: 5. CDR3 DNA sequence: TGCGCCAGCAGATCCACAGGGGTCACTGAAGCTTTCTTT. Amino acid sequence: CASRSTGVTEAFF.

The rearrangement joins TRBV6-5 to TRBJ1-2; D unclear. Trimming took off 5 bases at V and 1 base at J, with 5 bases between the two ends. Germline CDR1 MNHEY, CDR2 SVGAGI. The CDR3 spans 12 residues. In nucleotides, the CDR3 is TGTGCCAGCAGTAACTATAACTATGGCTACACCTTC. It is translated as CASSNYNYGYTF.

The chain combines TRBV6-2 or TRBV6-3 with TRBJ2-7; D is tentatively TRBD1 or TRBD2 (7 bases each). The germline gives CDR1 MNHEY, CDR2 SVGEGT. Deletions cut 8 bases from V and 6 bases from J, with 14 bases between. This CDR3 has 12 residues. CDR3 in amino acids: CASCQGGTEQYF. CDR3 in DNA: TGTGCCAGCTGCCAGGGGGGGACCGAGCAGTACTTC.

This chain joins TRBV28 and TRBJ1-2; D perhaps matches TRBD1 (5 bases). Trimming stripped 8 bases from V and 1 base from J, with 14 bases between. The CDR3 is made up of 14 amino acids. CDR1 is MDHEN and CDR2 is SYDVKM in the germline V gene. The CDR3 protein is CASQQGDLNYGYTF. The CDR3 DNA is TGTGCCAGCCAACAAGGGGATCTTAACTATGGCTACACCTTC.

This clone was detected once. For the CDR3, the DNA is TGTGCCAGCAGCTTAAAAATTGACCGGGACAGTCTCCTCACCGGGGAGCTGTTTTTT. As protein: CASSLKIDRDSLLTGELFF. The chain is built from TRBV7-3 and TRBJ2-2; 7 positions agree with TRBD1. Germline assignment: CDR1 SGHTA and CDR2 FQGTGA. V shed 1 base, J shed 4 bases, and the junction held 15 bases outside the gene matches. The CDR3 loop spans 19 amino acids.

Only one count was recorded for this clone. The chain has TRBV4-1 and TRBJ2-7; a weak D match, TRBD1 (6 bases). Trimming removed 3 bases at V and 0 bases at J, with 12 bases between. The germline CDR1 and CDR2 sequences are MGHRA and YSYEKL. This CDR3 is 15 amino acids long. This CDR3 reads CASSHLQGSSYEQYF. In DNA form, the CDR3 reads TGCGCCAGCAGCCATCTACAGGGCTCCTCCTACGAGCAGTACTTC.

The chain recombines TRBV2 with TRBJ1-2, with TRBD1 matching over 10 bases. Germline CDR1 and CDR2: SNHLY and FYNNEI. The CDR3 is 15 amino acids. Unmatched junction bases numbered 7, after V lost 4 bases and J lost 5 bases. The CDR3 sequence: CASSVGQGVGYGYTF. CDR3 coding DNA: TGTGCCAGCAGTGTTGGACAGGGGGTTGGGTATGGCTACACCTTC.

This clone was counted only a few times. The chain carries TRBV5-4 and TRBJ1-3; maybe TRBD1 (6 bases). The V end lost 2 bases, the J end lost 4 bases, and 16 bases lay between the germline ends. The CDR3 covers 16 residues. Germline V lookup: CDR1 SGHNT, CDR2 YYREEE (reference sequence). This CDR3 is CASSFGYGDRGNTIYF. CDR3 sequence (DNA): TGTGCCAGCAGCTTCGGGTACGGCGACAGGGGAAACACCATATATTTT.

The rearrangement joins TRBV14 to TRBJ2-7; TRBD2 is a possible D gene (5 bases). The CDR3 sequence is 17 residues long. Germline V gives CDR1 SGHDN, CDR2 FVKESK. The V and J ends lost 4 bases and 0 bases respectively, with 19 bases between them. Here the CDR3 reads CASSPKVADWSSYEQYF. DNA for the CDR3: TGTGCCAGCAGCCCGAAGGTTGCGGACTGGAGCTCCTACGAGCAGTACTTC.

The chain links TRBV18 to TRBJ1-5; no reliable D call. Trimming took off 1 base at V and 5 bases at J, with 6 bases between the two ends. The length of the CDR3 is 13 residues. Germline V gene data show CDR1 as KGHSH and CDR2 as LQKENI. CDR3 DNA sequence: TGTGCCAGCTCACCACAGGAGGATCAGCCCCAGCATTTT. Its translation is CASSPQEDQPQHF.

On this clone: One end of the junction is discordant with germline, which a read error may explain. At the DNA level, this CDR3 is encoded by other sequences in the same sample as well. The chain joins TRBV5-6 to TRBJ1-5; TRBD1 is a possible D gene (5 bases). Germline V lookup: CDR1 SGHDT, CDR2 YYEEEE. CDR3 length: 16 amino acids. This CDR3 is CASSLDASRVRQPQHF. The CDR3 DNA sequence: TGTGCCAGCAGTTTGGATGCGTCCAGGGTTCGTCAGCCCCAGCATTTT.

The table lists this clone with a count of one. This chain connects TRBV4-2 to TRBJ2-1; 10 nucleotides match TRBD1. The V and J ends lost 1 base and 10 bases, in that order; junction bases with no gene match: 10. The CDR3 runs 16 residues. Germline V gene lookup returns CDR1 LGHNA and CDR2 YNFKEQ. The CDR3 sequence is CASSQVGQGDIWEQFF. The CDR3 DNA sequence: TGTGCCAGCAGCCAAGTTGGACAGGGGGATATTTGGGAGCAGTTCTTC.

The chain combines TRBV6-5 with TRBJ2-1; D may be TRBD2 (6 bases). CDR3 length equals 14 residues. V gave up 7 bases and J gave up 6 bases, with 16 bases separating them. Germline V gene sequence: CDR1 MNHEY, CDR2 SVGAGI. The CDR3 sequence: CASTLRERANEQFF. CDR3 DNA: TGTGCCAGCACCCTACGGGAGAGGGCCAATGAGCAGTTCTTC.

The chain carries TRBV7-9 and TRBJ1-1; D is ambiguous. Germline V lookup: CDR1 SEHNR, CDR2 FQNEAQ (reference sequence). The CDR3 has 13 residues. Trimming left V 5 bases short and J 7 bases short, with 14 bases between. CDR3 sequence reads: CASSALDWGEAFF. CDR3 sequence (DNA): TGTGCCAGCAGCGCTTTAGACTGGGGTGAAGCTTTCTTT.

J is TRBJ1-2 and V is TRBV30; D gene unclear. The V end was cut by 3 bases, the J end by 4 bases, with 21 bases between. CDR3 length: 16 amino acids. Germline V gene sequence: CDR1 GTSNPN, CDR2 SVGIG (reference sequence). The CDR3 here is CAWSVSPTSGTYGYTF. The DNA for the CDR3 is TGTGCCTGGAGCGTCTCCCCGACCAGTGGAACCTATGGCTACACCTTC.

The genes are TRBV7-2 and TRBJ1-6, with 7 positions matching TRBD1. This CDR3 has 16 residues. Germline trimming cut 5 bases from V and 0 bases from J; bases unmatched to any gene: 4. The germline CDR1 and CDR2 sequences are SGHTA and FQGNSA. For the CDR3, the DNA is TGTGCCAGCAGCAACAGGGGTAGCTCCTATAATTCACCCCTCCACTTT. It encodes CASSNRGSSYNSPLHF.

The gene calls are TRBV7-2 and TRBJ2-3, with a tentative D call TRBD2 (7 bases). Deletions cut 1 base from V and 4 bases from J, with 9 bases between. This CDR3 comprises 14 residues. Germline V gives CDR1 SGHTA, CDR2 FQGNSA. The CDR3 sequence is CASSLGGGADTQYF. CDR3 sequence (DNA): TGTGCCAGCAGCTTAGGGGGGGGCGCAGATACGCAGTATTTT.

V gene TRBV11-1 combines with J gene TRBJ1-1; D gene unclear. CDR1 is SGHAT and CDR2 is FQDESV in the germline V gene (reference sequence). With 7 bases removed from V and 0 bases from J, the gap between germline ends came to 12 bases. The CDR3 contains 14 residues. The CDR3 bases are TGTGCCAGCACCAAAACCGAAATGAACACTGAAGCTTTCTTT. It is translated as CASTKTEMNTEAFF.

The genes are TRBV6-2 or TRBV6-3 and TRBJ1-2; tentative D call: TRBD1 (6 bases). CDR3 length: 16 residues. V gave up 5 bases and J gave up 8 bases, with 24 bases separating them. Germline V lookup: CDR1 MNHEY, CDR2 SVGEGT. CDR3 region: CASSKPGDTLGVGYTF. CDR3 in DNA: TGTGCCAGCAGTAAGCCCGGGGACACCCTAGGGGTCGGCTACACCTTC.

This chain connects TRBV3-1 (or the pseudogene TRBV3-2) to TRBJ1-1; 11 nucleotides match TRBD1. This CDR3 contains 17 residues. J gave up 1 base and V 4 bases, and 8 bases lay outside the gene matches. In germline, CDR1 is LGHDT, CDR2 YNNKEL (reference sequence). CDR3 sequence reads: CASSPLWTGGENTEAFF. CDR3 sequence (DNA): TGTGCCAGCAGCCCGCTTTGGACAGGGGGCGAGAACACTGAAGCTTTCTTT.

This chain joins TRBV6-5 and TRBJ1-1, with 7 bases aligning to TRBD1. The CDR3 is made up of 13 amino acids. The J segment lost 4 bases and the V segment lost 6 bases, leaving 5 bases of the junction unmatched. Germline V gene sequence: CDR1 MNHEY, CDR2 SVGAGI. The CDR3 nucleotides are TGTGCCAGCAGGACAGGGATTTCCACTGAAGCTTTCTTT. This sequence encodes CASRTGISTEAFF.

The rearrangement uses TRBV27 and TRBJ2-5; 9 bases agree with TRBD2. The J call may be faulty, since TRBJ2-7 better matches the DNA end. Germline loops: CDR1 MNHEY, CDR2 SMNVEV (reference sequence). The CDR3 totals 16 residues. The CDR3 DNA is TGTGCCAGCAGTTTATCGGGTAGCGGGAGCCTCTACGAGCAGTACTTC. Residues: CASSLSGSGSLYEQYF.